Presented here are 2 T cell receptor beta chains from one specimen sequenced in a study of T cell changes during pregnancy in multiple sclerosis. Here immunoSEQ multiplex PCR was the method, and the copy in TCRdb shows in-frame clones only, minus some. This table has 30,000 to 40,000 clones, 90% appearing once. Sequences were derived from CD4+ T cells from peripheral blood mononuclear cells, sampled in the second trimester of pregnancy. These receptor sequences come from a female donor with multiple sclerosis, enrolled in a pregnancy study.

The chain employs TRBV9 and TRBJ2-2, with 12 bases aligning to TRBD2. J was trimmed by 3 bases and V by 0 bases; bases with no gene match: 6. Germline-derived CDR1 and CDR2 are SGDLS and YYNGEE. The CDR3 is 18 residues long. The CDR3 DNA reads as TGTGCCAGCAGCGTAGGTACTAGCGGGAGGACCTACACCGGGGAGCTGTTTTTT. This sequence encodes CASSVGTSGRTYTGELFF.

Comment on this clone: At one of its ends the junction is not consistent with the germline gene, which may arise from a read error. The rearrangement links TRBV5-4 to TRBJ1-2; TRBD1 aligns across 9 bases. The CDR3 is made up of 11 amino acids. Per the germline V gene, CDR1 is SGHNT and CDR2 is YYREEE (reference sequence). CDR3 DNA: TGTGCCAGCAGCTTGAACGGGGACAGGGACTTC. Translation gives CASSLNGDRDF.